Listed below are T cell receptor beta chains from one sample, sequenced in a study of low-dose radiotherapy and immunotherapy resistance in tumors. TCRdb re-derived calls from the reads in MiXCR, one entry per CDR3 protein. The table has around 65,000 distinct CDR3 sequences, 26% seen once; the top ten hold 5.5% to 8%. The sample was PBMCs, taken before treatment. All receptors come from a male donor with rectosigmoid adenocarcinoma. CDR3s leave out the opening cysteine and the closing phenylalanine or tryptophan. A row's size may be missing; if present it is once, few, many or a size class.

>many|TRBV29-1|TRBJ2-1
SGRHGYNEQF
>many|TRBV4-3|TRBJ1-3
ASSQDGMGNTIY
>many|TRBV4-3|TRBJ1-4
ASSQDIVGNLGEKLF
>many|TRBV18|TRBJ2-7
ASSPGAGGIGEQY
>many|TRBV27|TRBJ2-1
ASTIRTGGTSGHNEQF
>many|TRBV7-9|TRBJ1-2
ASSPGRRNHYGYT
>many|TRBV27|TRBJ2-7
ASSPSTGYEQY
>many|TRBV7-6|TRBJ1-6
ASSLGAAGDGSPLH
>.|TRBV4-1|TRBJ1-2
ASSQGISWSYT
>many|TRBV9|TRBJ2-5
ASSVGLLGGTQY
>many|TRBV6-6|TRBJ1-2
ASTSYRINYGYT
>.|TRBV11-3|TRBJ2-2
ASSPGQGHTGELF
>many|TRBV28|TRBJ2-3
ASARLDTQY
>many|TRBV7-9|TRBJ2-5
ASSKGGLAGGETQY
>many|TRBV6-5|TRBJ2-2
ASSYSTTSRRGRRTGELF
>many|TRBV7-2|TRBJ2-7
ASSLARQAYEQY
>many|TRBV11-2|TRBJ2-7
ASSLLGVGGQY
>many|TRBV28|TRBJ2-1
AAPRRGLAASSYNEQF
>few|TRBV2|TRBJ1-5
ASRGQVIRQPQH
>many|TRBV18|TRBJ2-5
ASSPGQIQTQY
>medium-sized|TRBV15|TRBJ2-6
ATTSGSSSGANVLT
>many|TRBV29-1|TRBJ1-1
SVDFGQGTNTEAF
>many|TRBV28|TRBJ2-3
ASSSGARTGLTDTQY
>many|TRBV20-1|TRBJ2-7
SANRPTSGRARQY
>.|TRBV29-1|TRBJ2-3
SVNLGGNTDTQY
>many|TRBV2|TRBJ2-5
ASSRSETQY
>many|TRBV28|TRBJ2-7
ASSGLRAGEQY
>few|TRBV3-1|TRBJ2-1
ASSQVRQGRTYEQF
>.|TRBV18|TRBJ1-1
ASSPYDRVTEAF
>.|TRBV20-1|TRBJ1-5
SVAADPNQPQH
>.|TRBV4-1|TRBJ2-7
ASSQVGLAGFGEQY
>many|TRBV3-1|TRBJ1-2
ASSQGGGYAYGYT
>many|TRBV30|TRBJ1-6
AWAKPPDSPLH
>.|TRBV7-8|TRBJ1-1
ASSLLSSVRSTEAF
>.|TRBV27|TRBJ1-5
ASYLHRANQPQH
>many|TRBV25-1|TRBJ2-7
ASSGGLADTNNYEQY
>many|TRBV6-2/TRBV6-3|TRBJ1-1
ASSPRWGLNTEAF
>few|TRBV28|TRBJ2-7
ASSFEGGTYEQY
>many|TRBV9|TRBJ2-2
ASSVDSSVLTGELF
>.|TRBV6-2/TRBV6-3|TRBJ2-1
ASSYPNRGPYNEQF
>many|TRBV24-1|TRBJ2-1
ATSKSGSANEQF
>many|TRBV28|TRBJ2-1
ASSLLDEQF
>few|TRBV6-1|TRBJ2-5
ASGMGVRETQY
>many|TRBV28|TRBJ2-4
ASKEQPKNIQY
>.|TRBV6-4|TRBJ2-1
APQVREWNEQF
>many|TRBV28|TRBJ2-7
ASSLNPAARSHEQY
>.|TRBV28|TRBJ1-1
ASRWDDRAREAF
>many|TRBV6-2/TRBV6-3|TRBJ1-5
ASSGKQGAYQPQH
>many|TRBV11-2|TRBJ1-1
ASSSPGGGWNTEAF
>.|TRBV6-2/TRBV6-3|TRBJ2-3
ASSQDGAGGGGDTQY
>many|TRBV6-2/TRBV6-3|TRBJ2-1
ASSAAQGTSNEQF
>.|TRBV4-3|TRBJ2-3
ASSQAGGTDTQY
>many|TRBV28|TRBJ2-1
ASSIIQGNNEQF
>.|TRBV29-1|TRBJ2-1
SVQQESNEQF
>few|TRBV4-3|TRBJ2-3
ASSHTTLGTDTQY
>many|TRBV30|TRBJ2-5
AWSDGTQETQY
>.|TRBV28|TRBJ2-5
ASSLRQGLETQY
>many|TRBV20-1|TRBJ2-1
SARMTGAYNEQF
>few|TRBV19|TRBJ1-2
ASSIDPVRGYT